Presented here are 15 T cell receptor beta chains from one specimen sequenced in a study of early T cells in non-severe SARS-CoV-2 infection. TCRdb ran MiXCR on the 5' RACE reads and lists one entry per CDR3 protein. The sample lists some 24,000 distinct CDR3 sequences; approximately 4.5% were seen once. Sequenced material: whole blood. The receptors shown here come from an adult who was a healthcare worker with PCR-confirmed SARS-CoV-2 infection or an uninfected control (not recorded which).

This clonotype was counted at least ten times. V usage is TRBV2 and J usage is TRBJ2-2; D is unclear. Germline V gene sequence: CDR1 SNHLY, CDR2 FYNNEI. Between the trimmed V and J ends, which lost 4 bases and 1 base, there was a span of 7 bases. The CDR3 loop spans 14 amino acids. DNA for the CDR3: TGTGCCAGCAGTGTTGTGATGAACACCGGGGAGCTGTTTTTT. Protein: CASSVVMNTGELFF. The full variable domain, in which reference TRBV2 and TRBJ2-2 provide the parts outside the CDR3, is EPEVTQTPSHQVTQMGQEVILRCVPISNHLYFYWYRQILGQKVEFLVSFYNNEISEKSEIFDDQFSVERPDGSNFTLKIRSTKLEDSAMYFCASSVVMNTGELFFGEGSRLTVL.

This clonotype was counted ten times or more. The chain couples TRBV27 to TRBJ1-6; D gene ambiguous. Germline CDR1 MNHEY, CDR2 SMNVEV (reference sequence). V was clipped by 4 bases and J by 11 bases, with 12 bases between them. The CDR3 spans 13 residues. DNA for the CDR3: TGTGCCAGCAGTTCCGTTCGGTACACACCCCTCCACTTT. Translation gives CASSSVRYTPLHF.

The V and J genes are TRBV24-1 and TRBJ2-7, with D tentatively TRBD1 or TRBD2 (5 bases each). CDR1 and CDR2 from the germline V gene are KGHDR and SFDVKD. Trimming stripped 2 bases from V and 2 bases from J, with 15 bases between. The CDR3 covers 16 residues. The CDR3 spells CATSDSTGTGTYEQYF. The CDR3 coding sequence is TGTGCCACCAGTGATTCCACCGGGACGGGAACCTACGAGCAGTACTTC.

This clonotype appeared many times. V usage is TRBV25-1 and J usage is TRBJ2-1, with 9 bases matching TRBD2. With 3 bases clipped from V and 5 bases from J, the junction kept 2 bases outside the gene matches. The CDR3 extends over 14 amino acids. CDR1 MGHDK and CDR2 SYGVNS come from the germline V gene. CDR3 DNA sequence: TGTGCCAGCAGTGAGACTAGCGGACACAATGAGCAGTTCTTC. It encodes CASSETSGHNEQFF. The entire variable domain, with the rest obtained from reference TRBV25-1 and TRBJ2-1, is as follows: EADIYQTPRYLVIGTGKKITLECSQTMGHDKMYWYQQDPGMELHLIHYSYGVNSTEKGDLSSESTVSRIRTEHFPLTLESARPSHTSQYLCASSETSGHNEQFFGPGTRLTVL.

There are many counts of this clonotype. The rearrangement uses TRBV19 and TRBJ2-1; 13 bases match TRBD2. This CDR3 is built from 19 residues. Trimming took 5 bases from V and 8 from J; bases not matched to a gene: 18. Looked up from germline, CDR1 is LNHDA and CDR2 is SQIVND (reference sequence). The CDR3, as DNA: TGTGCCAGTAGTTGGCCCTCCAGACTAGCGGGAGGCCTTATTGATGAGCAGTTCTTC. Its translation is CASSWPSRLAGGLIDEQFF.

This clonotype has ten or more counts. J is TRBJ1-2 and V is TRBV5-6, with 8 bases aligning to TRBD1. This CDR3 has 16 residues. Germline-derived CDR1 and CDR2 are SGHDT and YYEEEE. Losses at the gene ends were 7 bases for V and 0 bases for J; bases not matched to a gene: 11. In nucleotides, the CDR3 is TGTGCCAGCGGGTCAGGGGGCGCGGGGACTAACTATGGCTACACCTTC. This translates into CASGSGGAGTNYGYTF.

In this sample, this clonotype turned up many times. The chain links TRBV7-9 to TRBJ2-6; D is uncertain. The germline V gene has CDR1 SEHNR and CDR2 FQNEAQ (reference sequence). Trimming took off 8 bases at V and 0 bases at J, with 5 bases between the two ends. The CDR3 totals 13 residues. The DNA for the CDR3 is TGTGCCAGCTCGCGCTCTGGGGCCAACGTCCTGACTTTC. Its translation: CASSRSGANVLTF.

This clonotype was recorded at least ten times. The chain employs TRBV20-1 and TRBJ2-1; 10 nucleotides agree with TRBD1. This CDR3 comprises 15 residues. Looked up from germline, CDR1 is DFQATT and CDR2 is SNEGSKA (reference sequence). V was clipped by 6 bases and J by 3 bases; unmatched bases: 8. CDR3 in DNA: TGCAGTGCCGGGTCCGGGACAGGGGTCTACAATGAGCAGTTCTTC. Amino acids: CSAGSGTGVYNEQFF.

This clonotype is labeled medium-sized. V usage is TRBV11-2 and J usage is TRBJ2-5, with D maybe TRBD2 (5 bases). This CDR3 is 16 amino acids long. The germline V gene encodes CDR1 SGHAT and CDR2 FQNNGV. Trimming removed 5 bases at V and 2 bases at J, with 18 bases between. The CDR3 region has the DNA TGTGCCAGCAGCCGTTACTCTAGCCACCCTCAAGAGACCCAGTACTTC. It specifies CASSRYSSHPQETQYF.

Only a few counts were recorded for this clonotype. J is TRBJ2-7 and V is TRBV5-4; 8 bases map to TRBD2. Germline CDR1 reads SGHNT; CDR2 reads YYREEE (reference sequence). This CDR3 spans 15 amino acids. V dropped 4 bases and J dropped 0; count of bases not matched to a gene: 6. In nucleotides, the CDR3 is TGTGCCAGCAGCGGTCTAGCGGGCGCCTCCTACGAGCAGTACTTC. Translated, it gives CASSGLAGASYEQYF.

At least ten counts were recorded for this clonotype. J is TRBJ2-2 and V is TRBV12-3 or TRBV12-4, with TRBD2 identical over 7 bases. This CDR3 has 13 residues. The V segment lost 6 bases and the J segment 5 bases; nucleotides outside the gene matches: 3. DNA of the CDR3: TGTGCCAGCAGCCTAGCGGAGACCGGGGAGCTGTTTTTT. Translation: CASSLAETGELFF.

This clonotype was picked up a small number of times. The rearrangement joins TRBV18 to TRBJ2-1, with D perhaps matching TRBD1 or TRBD2 (5 bases each). The V end was cut by 4 bases, the J end by 7 bases, with 20 bases between. Germline CDR1 is KGHSH and CDR2 is LQKENI. The CDR3 is made up of 16 amino acids. For the CDR3, the DNA is TGTGCCAGCTCACATAACCAGGGACGCCTGCGGAATGAGCAGTTCTTC. This encodes CASSHNQGRLRNEQFF.

By frequency in the sample, this clonotype is medium-sized (0.01 to 0.1%). V is TRBV4-3 and J is TRBJ2-3; 7 nucleotides match TRBD1. The J segment lost 3 bases and the V segment lost 4 bases, leaving 7 bases of the junction unmatched. CDR1 LGHNA and CDR2 YSLEER come from the germline V gene. CDR3 length: 15 residues. The DNA of the CDR3 is TGCGCCAGCAGCCCTACAGGGGTCTTGACAGATACGCAGTATTTT. Amino acid sequence: CASSPTGVLTDTQYF.

This clonotype was picked up many times. The chain uses TRBV6-2 or TRBV6-3 and TRBJ2-7; 10 bases fit TRBD2. The CDR3 has 13 amino acids. J was trimmed by 3 bases and V by 7 bases; bases with no gene match: 3. Per germline, CDR1 MNHEY and CDR2 SVGEGT. The CDR3 loop reads CASNLAGDYEQYF. CDR3 coding DNA: TGTGCCAGCAACCTAGCGGGAGACTACGAGCAGTACTTC.

This clonotype was seen repeatedly, ten times or more. The gene calls are TRBV4-2 and TRBJ1-4; no clear D gene. Per the germline V gene, CDR1 is LGHNA and CDR2 is YNFKEQ. The CDR3 contains 16 residues. With 1 base removed from V and 1 base from J, the gap between germline ends came to 10 bases. The CDR3 loop is CASSQVAALTNEKLFF. DNA of the CDR3: TGTGCCAGCAGCCAAGTGGCAGCCTTAACTAATGAAAAACTGTTTTTT.